Presented here are 17 T cell receptor beta chains from one specimen sequenced in a study of blood T cell repertoires in COVID-19. Here immunoSEQ multiplex PCR was the method, and the copy in TCRdb shows in-frame clones only, minus some. This sample yields approximately 210,000 clones, of which 80% to 90% are seen a single time; around 15% belongs to the top ten. The sample was PBMCs or T cells enriched from blood (not recorded which). These receptors all come from a woman in her 50s with acute COVID-19.

The CDR3 DNA sequence: TGCAGCGTTCCCGGGACAGGAGGGATCTACGAGCAGTACTTC. Its protein product is CSVPGTGGIYEQYF. The rearrangement links TRBV29-1 to TRBJ2-7; 8 bases align to TRBD1. Germline trimming cut 5 bases from V and 3 bases from J; bases unmatched to any gene: 9. Germline lookup yields CDR1 SQVTM and CDR2 ANQGSEA. CDR3 length: 14 residues.

V and J are TRBV7-9 and TRBJ1-4, with 9 bases identical to TRBD1. The germline gives CDR1 SEHNR, CDR2 FQNEAQ (reference sequence). V lost 1 base, J lost 3 bases, and 6 bases stayed unmatched. This CDR3 spans 17 amino acids. CDR3 nucleotide sequence: TGTGCCAGCAGCTTAGGACAGGGGGTAGCAGCTAATGAAAAACTGTTTTTT. This sequence encodes CASSLGQGVAANEKLFF.

As to this clone: Other DNA sequences in the sample encode the same CDR3. The chain couples TRBV11-2 to TRBJ1-1, with D perhaps matching TRBD1 (6 bases). The V end was cut by 3 bases, the J end by 1 base, with 9 bases between. This CDR3 has 14 amino acids. Germline CDR1 is SGHAT and CDR2 is FQNNGV. CDR3 sequence (DNA): TGTGCCAGCAGCTTGGCACAGGGGAACACTGAAGCTTTCTTT. Translated: CASSLAQGNTEAFF. Together with reference TRBV11-2 and TRBJ1-1, the CDR3 gives the full variable domain: EAGVAQSPRYKIIEKRQSVAFWCNPISGHATLYWYQQILGQGPKLLIQFQNNGVVDDSQLPKDRFSAERLKGVDSTLKIQPAKLEDSAVYLCASSLAQGNTEAFFGQGTRLTVV.

The J gene is TRBJ1-5, the V gene TRBV19; D call uncertain. CDR1 is LNHDA, CDR2 SQIVND, per germline (reference sequence). Trimming cost V 6 bases and J 1 base, with 10 bases left between them. CDR3 length equals 14 residues. Here the CDR3 DNA reads TGTGCCAGTAGGATGGGAGGAAGCAATCAGCCCCAGCATTTT. This gives the protein CASRMGGSNQPQHF.

The chain links TRBV7-9 to TRBJ2-3; 8 bases are a match to TRBD1. Per germline, CDR1 SEHNR and CDR2 FQNEAQ (reference sequence). This CDR3 spans 15 amino acids. With V trimmed by 8 bases and J by 1 base, 8 bases remained unmatched. DNA of the CDR3: TGTGCCAGCGGCGACAGGGGATTGGGCACAGATACGCAGTATTTT. Its protein product is CASGDRGLGTDTQYF.

This clone was observed a single time. The chain joins TRBV28 to TRBJ1-5; TRBD1 aligns across 11 bases. Germline assignment: CDR1 MDHEN and CDR2 SYDVKM. V was pared by 6 bases and J by 4 bases, with 8 bases of the junction left unmatched. This CDR3 is 16 amino acids long. The CDR3: CASRTGTGGWNQPQHF. The CDR3 DNA sequence: TGTGCCAGCAGAACCGGGACAGGGGGGTGGAATCAGCCCCAGCATTTT. The full variable domain, in which reference TRBV28 and TRBJ1-5 provide the parts outside the CDR3, is DVKVTQSSRYLVKRTGEKVFLECVQDMDHENMFWYRQDPGLGLRLIYFSYDVKMKEKGDIPEGYSVSREKKERFSLILESASTNQTSMYLCASRTGTGGWNQPQHFGDGTRLSIL.

The gene calls are TRBV27 and TRBJ2-1; 8 bases are a match to TRBD2. J lost 8 bases, V lost 2 bases, and 8 bases had no gene match. CDR3 length equals 15 residues. CDR1 is MNHEY, CDR2 SMNVEV, per germline (reference sequence). The CDR3 coding sequence is TGTGCCAGCAGTTTAGGTAGCGGGAAGTGGGATGAGCAGTTCTTC. It encodes CASSLGSGKWDEQFF.

The chain carries TRBV5-1 and TRBJ1-4, with 7 bases that match TRBD1. The CDR3 is 16 amino acids. V was pared by 3 bases and J by 7 bases, with 12 bases of the junction left unmatched. The germline V gene has CDR1 SGHRS and CDR2 YFSETQ. The CDR3 protein is CASSSGAGQVGEKLFF. The CDR3 DNA follows: TGCGCCAGCAGCTCAGGAGCAGGACAGGTTGGTGAAAAACTGTTTTTT.

The genes are TRBV7-3 and TRBJ2-2; tentative D call: TRBD1 (6 bases). Germline V lookup: CDR1 SGHTA, CDR2 FQGTGA. The germline V and J ends were trimmed by 5 bases and 1 base, with 11 bases remaining between them. CDR3 length: 15 residues. For the CDR3, the DNA is TGTGCCAGCAGCCATGACAGGCTGAACACCGGGGAGCTGTTTTTT. It encodes CASSHDRLNTGELFF.

The chain couples TRBV5-4 to TRBJ2-2; 7 bases line up with TRBD2. Germline values: CDR1 SGHNT, CDR2 YYREEE (reference sequence). The CDR3 is 15 residues long. V shed 1 base, J shed 7 bases, and the junction held 7 bases outside the gene matches. This CDR3 reads CASSLQRERGGELFF. The DNA for the CDR3 is TGTGCCAGCAGCTTGCAGCGGGAAAGGGGCGGGGAGCTGTTTTTT.

V is TRBV24-1 and J is TRBJ1-1; no reliable D call. Trimming stripped 7 bases from V and 8 bases from J, with 19 bases between. CDR1 and CDR2 from the germline V gene are KGHDR and SFDVKD. The CDR3 is 14 residues long. This chain's CDR3 is CATSTTGRTKEAFF. The CDR3 bases are TGTGCCACCAGCACCACGGGGAGGACGAAAGAAGCTTTCTTT.

The V gene is TRBV19, the J gene TRBJ2-1; the D gene is possibly TRBD1 (6 bases). From germline, CDR1 is LNHDA and CDR2 SQIVND (reference sequence). The length of the CDR3 is 15 residues. V was clipped by 6 bases and J by 2 bases, with 14 bases between them. CDR3 sequence: CASSLDRSPYNEQFF. CDR3 DNA sequence: TGTGCCAGTAGCCTCGACAGGAGCCCCTACAATGAGCAGTTCTTC.

The chain uses TRBV5-4 and TRBJ1-1; perhaps TRBD1 as D (5 bases). V was cut by 3 bases and J by 1 base, with 7 bases left in between. Looked up from germline, CDR1 is SGHNT and CDR2 is YYREEE (reference sequence). The CDR3 extends over 13 amino acids. The CDR3 here is CASSYDRNTEAFF. For the CDR3, the DNA is TGTGCCAGCAGCTATGACAGGAACACTGAAGCTTTCTTT.

The rearrangement uses TRBV15 and TRBJ2-5, with a weak D call TRBD2 (5 bases). The CDR3 spans 14 residues. V dropped 5 bases and J dropped 4 bases, with 14 bases sitting between them. Germline V CDR1 and CDR2: LNHNV, YYDKDF (reference sequence). CDR3 loop: CATSPAVGVETQYF. The DNA of the CDR3 is TGTGCCACCAGCCCCGCTGTGGGAGTAGAGACCCAGTACTTC.

V gene TRBV13 combines with J gene TRBJ2-3; possibly TRBD2 for D (5 bases). The CDR3 runs to 16 residues. V lost 0 bases to trimming and J lost 1 base, with 11 bases between them. Looked up from germline, CDR1 is PRHDT and CDR2 is FYEKMQ (reference sequence). The CDR3 coding sequence is TGTGCCAGCAGCTTAGGCCGCGGTAGCGGCACAGATACGCAGTATTTT. Translation gives CASSLGRGSGTDTQYF.

V and J are TRBV6-5 and TRBJ1-4, with D tentatively TRBD1 (6 bases). Trimming took off 8 bases at V and 4 bases at J, with 14 bases between the two ends. This CDR3 contains 14 residues. Germline-derived CDR1 and CDR2 are MNHEY and SVGAGI. The chain's CDR3 is CASRHREGNEKLFF. The CDR3 region has the DNA TGTGCCAGCCGCCACAGGGAAGGTAATGAAAAACTGTTTTTT.

The J gene is TRBJ2-2, the V gene TRBV7-3, with 7 bases fitting TRBD1. Trimming removed 5 bases from V and 4 bases from J; junction bases left unmatched: 7. The CDR3 spans 15 residues. The germline gives CDR1 SGHTA, CDR2 FQGTGA. CDR3 sequence reads: CASSHRGEVTGELFF. The CDR3 DNA sequence: TGTGCCAGCAGCCACAGGGGAGAAGTCACCGGGGAGCTGTTTTTT.